Listed below are T cell receptor beta chains from one sample, sequenced in a study of T-cell reconstitution after alpha-beta-depleted transplantation in children. Each CDR3 protein gets one entry after TCRdb re-called the PCR reads with MiXCR. The repertoire has some 600,000 distinct CDR3 sequences, roughly 13% of them found once; the top ten carry approximately 2.1%. Sequenced here: PBMCs, mostly from graft donor cells, sampled 360 days after TCRalphabeta/CD19-depleted stem cell transplant. The receptors shown here come from a male patient aged 10 to 17 who had a stem cell transplant for acute myeloid leukemia, so the T cells may come from the graft donor. CDR3s include the opening cysteine and the closing phenylalanine or tryptophan. The D gene is left open where the match is weak. Expanded clones are given a class, and other clones once, few, many or no size at all.

TRBJ2-1 13 TRBV27 few TRBD1 TGTGCCAGCAGTTTGGTCTACAGGGGGCTTCAGTTCTTC CASSLVYRGLQFF
TRBJ2-2 13 TRBV7-3 - - TGTGCCAGCAGCTTAGGGATCAACGGGGAGCTGTTTTTT CASSLGINGELFF
TRBJ2-5 16 TRBV29-1 - TRBD1 TGCAGCGTTGACGAAACCGGGACAGGGGGCATGGAGACCCAGTACTTC CSVDETGTGGMETQYF
TRBJ2-2 16 TRBV9 few TRBD2 TGTGCCAGCAGCGCCGGGACTAGCGGTAACACCGGGGAGCTGTTTTTT CASSAGTSGNTGELFF
TRBJ1-5 15 TRBV29-1 - - TGCAGCGTTGAAGATCGGAGAGATAGCAATCAGCCCCAGCATTTT CSVEDRRDSNQPQHF
TRBJ2-1 15 TRBV28 many - TGTGCCAGCAGTTTAGGCCAGGGTCCTTACAATGAGCAGTTCTTC CASSLGQGPYNEQFF
TRBJ2-5 13 TRBV25-1 many - TGTGCCAGCAGTGAAACTCTCCGGGAGACCCAGTACTTC CASSETLRETQYF
TRBJ2-1 15 TRBV5-6 many TRBD2 TGTGCCAGCAGTCACCGGGACTACCCGGACAATGAGCAGTTCTTC CASSHRDYPDNEQFF
TRBJ2-1 17 TRBV4-2 few TRBD2 TGTGCCAGCAGCCACCGGACTAGCGCCCCCCCCTACAATGAGCAGTTCTTC CASSHRTSAPPYNEQFF
TRBJ1-5 17 TRBV10-3 few TRBD1 TGTGCCACCCCTTCTCACAGGGGGCGGCTTGGCAATCAGCCCCAGCATTTT CATPSHRGRLGNQPQHF
TRBJ2-3 16 TRBV24-1 few - TGTGCCACCAGTGATCTCAGGGGCCCTTGGGGAGATACGCAGTATTTT CATSDLRGPWGDTQYF
TRBJ1-6 14 TRBV7-3 - TRBD1 TGTGCCAGCGCCCAGACAGGGGGCTTTTCACCCCTCCACTTT CASAQTGGFSPLHF
TRBJ2-3 15 TRBV4-2 - - TGTGCCAGCAGCCAAGCTAGACGGTACACAGATACGCAGTATTTT CASSQARRYTDTQYF
TRBJ2-2 18 TRBV5-1 many TRBD1 TGCGCCAGCAGCTTGAGAACAGGGGGCGCTGGAAACACCGGGGAGCTGTTTTTT CASSLRTGGAGNTGELFF
TRBJ2-3 17 TRBV7-3 few TRBD2 TGTGCCAGCAGCTTACATAGCGGGATGGGCGGCACAGATACGCAGTATTTT CASSLHSGMGGTDTQYF
TRBJ2-1 13 TRBV7-8 many TRBD1 TGTGCCAGCAGCTACTCAGGGGGCAATGAGCAGTTCTTC CASSYSGGNEQFF